This TCR beta chain came from a study of identical twins. The V segment lost 2 bases and the J segment 6 bases; nucleotides outside the gene matches: 13. The CDR3 has 17 amino acids. Germline CDR1 SEHNR, CDR2 FQNEAQ (reference sequence). The authors used template switching to add a universal primer site and gave cDNA unique molecular identifiers. One entry per CDR3 protein, called by TCRdb with MiXCR from the 5' RACE reads. The table has around 240,000 distinct CDR3 sequences, about 10% seen once. All donors were healthy Caucasians. This chain joins TRBV7-9 and TRBJ2-7; 10 bases match TRBD2. The receptor was isolated from a man aged 50 to 60 in good health. The sample taken for sequencing was memory T cells sorted from blood. Here the CDR3 reads CASSLRPSGSIVPEQYF. The CDR3 nucleotides are TGTGCCAGCAGCTTACGACCTAGCGGGAGTATAGTACCCGAGCAGTACTTC. Combining the CDR3 with reference TRBV7-9 and TRBJ2-7 gives the whole variable domain DTGVSQNPRHKITKRGQNVTFRCDPISEHNRLYWYRQTLGQGPEFLTYFQNEAQLEKSRLLSDRFSAERPKGSFSTLEIQRTEQGDSAMYLCASSLRPSGSIVPEQYFGPGTRLTVT.